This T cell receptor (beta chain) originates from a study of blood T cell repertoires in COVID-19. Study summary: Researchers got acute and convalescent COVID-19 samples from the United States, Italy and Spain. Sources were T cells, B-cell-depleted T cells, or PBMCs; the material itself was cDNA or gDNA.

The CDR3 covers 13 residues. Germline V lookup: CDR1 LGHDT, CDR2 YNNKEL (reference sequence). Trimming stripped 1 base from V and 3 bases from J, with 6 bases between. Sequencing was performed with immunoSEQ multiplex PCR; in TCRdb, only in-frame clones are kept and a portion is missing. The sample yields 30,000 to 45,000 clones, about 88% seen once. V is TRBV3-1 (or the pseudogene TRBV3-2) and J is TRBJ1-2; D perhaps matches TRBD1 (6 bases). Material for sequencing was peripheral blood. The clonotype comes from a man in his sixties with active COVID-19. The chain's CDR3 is CASSQAGDYGYTF. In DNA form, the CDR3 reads TGTGCCAGCAGCCAAGCAGGGGACTATGGCTACACCTTC.